One and the same sample provided the 8 T cell receptor beta chains below, sequenced in a study of shared clonotypes between healthy human individuals. The table came from immunoSEQ multiplex PCR; TCRdb's copy has only in-frame clones and leaves some out. The sample has hundreds of thousands of clones; just over 75% are singletons. The specimen sequenced was PBMCs. All receptors derive from a middle-aged woman in good health. Some clones in this sample may be carry-over from other donors' samples.

The genes are TRBV7-2 and TRBJ1-3, with a possible D match to TRBD1 (6 bases). Between the trimmed V and J ends, which lost 5 bases and 1 base, there was a span of 15 bases. Germline CDR1 reads SGHTA; CDR2 reads FQGNSA. The CDR3 is made up of 16 amino acids. The CDR3 region is CASSLTRGASGNTIYF. The CDR3 DNA sequence: TGTGCCAGCAGCCTCACCCGGGGGGCTTCTGGAAACACCATATATTTT. The whole variable domain, remainder taken from reference TRBV7-2 and TRBJ1-3, is GAGVSQSPSNKVTEKGKDVELRCDPISGHTALYWYRQSLGQGLEFLIYFQGNSAPDKSGLPSDRFSAERTGGSVSTLTIQRTQQEDSAVYLCASSLTRGASGNTIYFGEGSWLTVV.

The chain uses TRBV16 and TRBJ1-4; D might be TRBD1 (6 bases). Germline CDR1 and CDR2: KGHSY and FQNENV. The germline V and J ends were trimmed by 2 bases and 7 bases, with 26 bases remaining between them. The length of the CDR3 is 19 residues. Here the CDR3 reads CASSQGISRRGLESEKLFF. The CDR3 DNA is TGTGCCAGCAGCCAAGGGATAAGTCGCCGGGGGCTCGAAAGTGAAAAACTGTTTTTT.

This chain joins TRBV7-9 and TRBJ1-3, with TRBD1 as a possible D gene (6 bases). The CDR3 extends over 16 amino acids. Germline lookup yields CDR1 SEHNR and CDR2 FQNEAQ (reference sequence). Trimming took 1 base from V and 0 from J, leaving 10 bases between them. The DNA of the CDR3 is TGTGCCAGCAGCTTAGGGACAGCGGCCTCTGGAAACACCATATATTTT. Amino acid sequence: CASSLGTAASGNTIYF. The full variable domain, with the rest looked up from reference TRBV7-9 and TRBJ1-3, is DTGVSQNPRHKITKRGQNVTFRCDPISEHNRLYWYRQTLGQGPEFLTYFQNEAQLEKSRLLSDRFSAERPKGSFSTLEIQRTEQGDSAMYLCASSLGTAASGNTIYFGEGSWLTVV.

The rearrangement links TRBV29-1 to TRBJ2-1; 7 nucleotides align to TRBD2. V shed 5 bases, J shed 5 bases, and the junction held 9 bases outside the gene matches. Germline CDR1 reads SQVTM; CDR2 reads ANQGSEA. This CDR3 has 14 residues. The chain's CDR3 is CSVITGLADNEQFF. The CDR3, as DNA: TGCAGCGTTATTACTGGGCTAGCGGACAATGAGCAGTTCTTC.

This chain joins TRBV19 and TRBJ2-5; 7 bases fit TRBD2. Gene TRBJ2-7 matches the end of the DNA better, so the J call may be wrong. The CDR3 runs 17 residues. The germline gives CDR1 LNHDA, CDR2 SQIVND (reference sequence). The DNA for the CDR3 is TGTGCCAGTAGTATATCGGGGTCGCGGGAGAGGCTGAACGAGCAGTACTTC. It specifies CASSISGSRERLNEQYF.

This clone was picked up many times. The junction differs from germline at one of its ends, possibly a read error. Other DNA sequences in this specimen translate into the identical CDR3. The V gene is TRBV30, the J gene TRBJ2-2; a possible D gene is TRBD2 (5 bases). This CDR3 contains 14 residues. The germline gives CDR1 GTSNPN, CDR2 SVGIG (reference sequence). CDR3 sequence: CAWSLGPNTGELFF. The CDR3 nucleotides are TGTGCCTGGAGTCTCGGACCAAACACCGGGGAGCTGTTCTTT.

This clone was detected only once. The V call is TRBV13, the J call TRBJ1-4, with D possibly being TRBD1 (5 bases). From germline, CDR1 is PRHDT and CDR2 FYEKMQ (reference sequence). The CDR3 covers 15 residues. V was cut by 4 bases and J by 4 bases, with 13 bases left in between. CDR3 DNA: TGTGCCAGCAGCTGGTCTCAGGGCGTTAATGAAAAACTGTTTTTT. It yields the protein CASSWSQGVNEKLFF.

J is TRBJ2-3 and V is TRBV7-3; 9 bases are a match to TRBD2. Germline V gives CDR1 SGHTA, CDR2 FQGTGA. The V gene end was trimmed by 1 base and the J gene end by 0 bases; junction bases not matched to a gene: 2. This CDR3 is built from 16 residues. CDR3 amino acids: CASSLNAGGSTDTQYF. In DNA, the CDR3 is TGTGCCAGCAGCTTAAATGCGGGAGGGAGCACAGATACGCAGTATTTT.